The T cell receptor (beta chain) under discussion was sequenced for a study of molecular identifiers for immune sequencing clone quantification. Findings and caveats of the study: A single cell's spiked Jurkat TCR RNA was reportedly detectable among roughly 1 million naive cells.

This clonotype turned up a few times. Its antigen is not identified. J lost 4 bases, V lost 11 bases, and 4 bases had no gene match. CDR1 and CDR2 from the germline V gene are MDHEN and SYDVKM. The CDR3 spans 11 residues. Using its own MiXCR run on the PCR reads, TCRdb lists one record per CDR3 protein. Of approximately 97,000 distinct CDR3 sequences in the sample, around 37% were seen once. This TCR derives from a human donor in good health. Some libraries in this study had Jurkat cell RNA spiked in. Sequencing used naive CD8+ T cells from blood, with Jurkat cell RNA spiked in. Specified subset: FACS-sorted CD8+CD4-CCR7+CD45RA+ naive T cells. The chain joins TRBV28 to TRBJ2-5; the match to TRBD1 covers 7 bases. CDR3 protein: CAEGAGETQYF. CDR3 nucleotides: TGTGCCGAGGGGGCGGGAGAGACCCAGTACTTC.